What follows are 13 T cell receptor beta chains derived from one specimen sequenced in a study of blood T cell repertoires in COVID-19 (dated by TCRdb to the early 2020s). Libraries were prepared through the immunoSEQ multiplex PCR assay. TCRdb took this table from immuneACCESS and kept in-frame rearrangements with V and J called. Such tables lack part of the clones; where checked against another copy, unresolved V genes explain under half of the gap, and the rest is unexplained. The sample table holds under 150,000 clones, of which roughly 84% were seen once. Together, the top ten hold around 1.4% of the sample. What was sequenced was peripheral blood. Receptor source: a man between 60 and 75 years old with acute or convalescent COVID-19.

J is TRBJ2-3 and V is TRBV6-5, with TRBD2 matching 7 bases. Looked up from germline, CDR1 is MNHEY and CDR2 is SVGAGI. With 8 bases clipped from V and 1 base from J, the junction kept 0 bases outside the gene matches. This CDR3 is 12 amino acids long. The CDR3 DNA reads TGTGCCAGCGGGAGGGGCACAGATACGCAGTATTTT. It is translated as CASGRGTDTQYF.

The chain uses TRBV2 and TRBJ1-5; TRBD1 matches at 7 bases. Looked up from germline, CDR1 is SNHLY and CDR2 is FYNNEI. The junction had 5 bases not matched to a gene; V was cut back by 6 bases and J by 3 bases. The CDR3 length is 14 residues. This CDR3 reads CASRETGTNQPQHF. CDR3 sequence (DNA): TGTGCCAGCAGGGAGACAGGGACCAATCAGCCCCAGCATTTT.

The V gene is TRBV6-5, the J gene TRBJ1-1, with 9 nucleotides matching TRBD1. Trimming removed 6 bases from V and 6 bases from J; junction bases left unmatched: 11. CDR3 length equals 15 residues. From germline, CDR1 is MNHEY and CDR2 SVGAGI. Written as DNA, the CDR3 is TGTGCCAGCAGAGATAAACAGGGGGCGTTTTCTGAAGCTTTCTTT. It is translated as CASRDKQGAFSEAFF.

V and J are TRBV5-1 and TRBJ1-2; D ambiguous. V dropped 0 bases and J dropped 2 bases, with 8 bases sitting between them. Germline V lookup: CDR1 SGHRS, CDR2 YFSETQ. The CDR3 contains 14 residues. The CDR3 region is CASSLEWQNYGYTF. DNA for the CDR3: TGCGCCAGCAGCTTGGAATGGCAAAACTATGGCTACACCTTC. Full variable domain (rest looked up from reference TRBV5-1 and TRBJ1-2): KAGVTQTPRYLIKTRGQQVTLSCSPISGHRSVSWYQQTPGQGLQFLFEYFSETQRNKGNFPGRFSGRQFSNSRSEMNVSTLELGDSALYLCASSLEWQNYGYTFGSGTRLTVV.

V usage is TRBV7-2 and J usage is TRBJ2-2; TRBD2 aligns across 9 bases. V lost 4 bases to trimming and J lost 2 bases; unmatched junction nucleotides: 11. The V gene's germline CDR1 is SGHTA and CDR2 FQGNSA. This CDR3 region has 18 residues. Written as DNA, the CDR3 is TGTGCCAGCAGCTCCGGGCCGGGACTAGCTCGAAACACCGGGGAGCTGTTTTTT. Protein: CASSSGPGLARNTGELFF.

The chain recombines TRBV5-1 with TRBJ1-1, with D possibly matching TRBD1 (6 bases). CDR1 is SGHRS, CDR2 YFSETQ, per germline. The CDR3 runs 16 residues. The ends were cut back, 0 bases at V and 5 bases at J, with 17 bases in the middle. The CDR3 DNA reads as TGCGCCAGCAGCTTGGGGGAGTGGGGGCCGAGAACTGAAGCTTTCTTT. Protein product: CASSLGEWGPRTEAFF.

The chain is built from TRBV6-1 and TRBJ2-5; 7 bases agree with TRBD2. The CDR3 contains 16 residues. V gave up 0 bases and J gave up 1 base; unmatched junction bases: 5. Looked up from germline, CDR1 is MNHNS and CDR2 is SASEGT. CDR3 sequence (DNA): TGTGCCAGCAGTGAAGCGGGAGCGGGGATCCAAGAGACCCAGTACTTC. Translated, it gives CASSEAGAGIQETQYF.

The CDR3 loop is CASSSLAGELYEQYF. The CDR3 DNA is TGTGCCAGCAGTTCACTAGCGGGAGAATTGTACGAGCAGTACTTC. V and J are TRBV27 and TRBJ2-7; 11 bases align to TRBD2. CDR3 size: 15 residues. Germline CDR1 is MNHEY and CDR2 is SMNVEV (reference sequence). Trimming at V came to 4 bases and at J to 4 bases, leaving 6 bases not matched to a gene.

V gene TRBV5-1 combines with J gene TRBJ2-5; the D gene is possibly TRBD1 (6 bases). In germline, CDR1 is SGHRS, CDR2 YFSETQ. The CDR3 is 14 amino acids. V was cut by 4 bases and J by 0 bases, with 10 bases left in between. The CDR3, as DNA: TGCGCCAGCAGCACCGGACAGAACCAAGAGACCCAGTACTTC. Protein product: CASSTGQNQETQYF.

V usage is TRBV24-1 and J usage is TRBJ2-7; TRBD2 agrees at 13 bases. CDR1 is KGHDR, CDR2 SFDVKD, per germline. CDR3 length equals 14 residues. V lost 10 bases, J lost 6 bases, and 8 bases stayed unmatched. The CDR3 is CATSPGLAGREQYF. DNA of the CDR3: TGTGCCACAAGTCCGGGACTAGCGGGACGCGAGCAGTACTTC.

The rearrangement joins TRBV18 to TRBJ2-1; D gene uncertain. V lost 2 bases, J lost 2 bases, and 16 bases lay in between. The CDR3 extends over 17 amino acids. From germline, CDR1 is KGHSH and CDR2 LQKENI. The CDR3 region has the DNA TGTGCCAGCTCACCATTGAAGGTCGGCGGCCCCTACAATGAGCAGTTCTTC. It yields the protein CASSPLKVGGPYNEQFF.

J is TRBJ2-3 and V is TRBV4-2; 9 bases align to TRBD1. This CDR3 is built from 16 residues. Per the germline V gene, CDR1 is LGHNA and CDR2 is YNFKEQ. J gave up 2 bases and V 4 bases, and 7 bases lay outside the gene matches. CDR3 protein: CASSLFGTGNTDTQYF. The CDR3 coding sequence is TGTGCCAGCAGCCTCTTCGGGACAGGGAACACAGATACGCAGTATTTT.

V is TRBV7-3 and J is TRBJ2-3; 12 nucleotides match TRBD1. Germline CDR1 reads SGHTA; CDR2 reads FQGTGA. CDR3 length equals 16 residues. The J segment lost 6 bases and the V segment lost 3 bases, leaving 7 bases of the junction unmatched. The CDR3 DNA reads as TGTGCCAGCAGCTTGGGGACAGGGGGCCTTACCGATACGCAGTATTTT. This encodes CASSLGTGGLTDTQYF.